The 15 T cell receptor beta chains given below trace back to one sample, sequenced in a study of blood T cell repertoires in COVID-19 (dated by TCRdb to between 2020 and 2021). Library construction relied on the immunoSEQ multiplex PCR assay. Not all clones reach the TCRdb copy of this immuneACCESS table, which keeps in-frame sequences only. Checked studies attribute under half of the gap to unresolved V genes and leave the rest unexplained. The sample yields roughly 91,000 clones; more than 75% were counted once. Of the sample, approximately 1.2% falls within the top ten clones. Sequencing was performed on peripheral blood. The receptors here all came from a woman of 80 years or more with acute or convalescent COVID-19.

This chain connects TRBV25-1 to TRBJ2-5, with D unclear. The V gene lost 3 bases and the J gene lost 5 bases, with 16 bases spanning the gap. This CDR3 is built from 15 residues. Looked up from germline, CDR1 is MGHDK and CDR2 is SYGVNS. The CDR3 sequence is CASSDPAEVFETQYF. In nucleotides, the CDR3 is TGTGCCAGCAGTGATCCGGCCGAGGTGTTTGAGACCCAGTACTTC.

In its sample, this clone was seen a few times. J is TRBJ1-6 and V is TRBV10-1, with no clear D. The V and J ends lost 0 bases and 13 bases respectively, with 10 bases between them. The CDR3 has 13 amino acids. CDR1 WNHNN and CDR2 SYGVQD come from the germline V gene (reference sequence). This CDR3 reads CASSESPGRPLHF. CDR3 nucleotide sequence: TGCGCCAGCAGTGAGTCGCCCGGGAGGCCCCTCCACTTT.

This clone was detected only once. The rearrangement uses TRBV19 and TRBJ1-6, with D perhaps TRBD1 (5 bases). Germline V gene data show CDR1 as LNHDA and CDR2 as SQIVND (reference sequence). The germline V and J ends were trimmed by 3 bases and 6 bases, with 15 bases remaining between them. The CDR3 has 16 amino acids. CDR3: CASSMMRPGLNSPLHF. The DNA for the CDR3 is TGTGCCAGTAGTATGATGAGGCCAGGGCTTAATTCACCCCTCCACTTT.

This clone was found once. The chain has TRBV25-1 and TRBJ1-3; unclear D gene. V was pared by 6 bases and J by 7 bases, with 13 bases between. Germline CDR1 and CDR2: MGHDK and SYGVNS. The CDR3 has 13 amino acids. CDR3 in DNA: TGTGCCAGCAGCGCGACCTCGGGGAACACCATATATTTT. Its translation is CASSATSGNTIYF.

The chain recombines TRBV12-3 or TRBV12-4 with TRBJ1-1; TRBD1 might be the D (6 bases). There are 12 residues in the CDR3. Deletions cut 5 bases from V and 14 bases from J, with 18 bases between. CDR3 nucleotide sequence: TGTGCCAGCAGTCTAGGACAGTTACCTTCCTTCTTT. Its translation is CASSLGQLPSFF.

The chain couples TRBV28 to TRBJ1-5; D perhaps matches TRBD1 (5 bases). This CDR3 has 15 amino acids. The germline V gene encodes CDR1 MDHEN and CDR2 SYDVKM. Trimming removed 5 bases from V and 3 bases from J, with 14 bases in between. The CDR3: CASSPSSGYNQPQHF. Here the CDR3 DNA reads TGTGCCAGCAGTCCTTCGTCAGGGTACAATCAGCCCCAGCATTTT.

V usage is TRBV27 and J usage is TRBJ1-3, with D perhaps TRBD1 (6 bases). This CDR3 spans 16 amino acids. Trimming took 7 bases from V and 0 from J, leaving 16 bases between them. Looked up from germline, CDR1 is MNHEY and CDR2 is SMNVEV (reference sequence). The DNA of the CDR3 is TGTGCCAGCACCCAAATCCGGGACATCTCTGGAAACACCATATATTTT. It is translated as CASTQIRDISGNTIYF.

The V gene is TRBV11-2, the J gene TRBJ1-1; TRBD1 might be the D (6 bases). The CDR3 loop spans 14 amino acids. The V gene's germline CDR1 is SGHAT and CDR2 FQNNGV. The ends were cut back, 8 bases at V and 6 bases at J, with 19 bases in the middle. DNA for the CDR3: TGTGCCAGCGCCCAACAGGGTGTAGGTTCTGAAGCTTTCTTT. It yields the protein CASAQQGVGSEAFF.

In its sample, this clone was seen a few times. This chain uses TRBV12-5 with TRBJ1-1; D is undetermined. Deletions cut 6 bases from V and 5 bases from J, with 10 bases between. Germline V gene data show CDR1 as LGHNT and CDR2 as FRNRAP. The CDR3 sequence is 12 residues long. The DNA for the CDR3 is TGTGCTAGTGGCCTAGACTGGACTGAAGCTTTCTTT. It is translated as CASGLDWTEAFF.

CDR3 region: CASSYGGTETQYF. CDR3 DNA: TGTGCCAGCAGTTACGGCGGGACTGAGACCCAGTACTTC. The rearrangement links TRBV6-5 to TRBJ2-5; a possible D gene is TRBD2 (6 bases). The germline gives CDR1 MNHEY, CDR2 SVGAGI. The V end was cut by 2 bases, the J end by 5 bases, with 9 bases between. The CDR3 has 13 residues.

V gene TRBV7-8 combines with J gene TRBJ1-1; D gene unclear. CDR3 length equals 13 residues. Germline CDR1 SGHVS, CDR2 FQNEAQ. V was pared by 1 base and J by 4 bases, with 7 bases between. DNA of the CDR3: TGTGCCAGCAGCTTAGACGCCAGCACTGAAGCTTTCTTT. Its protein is CASSLDASTEAFF.

The CDR3: CASTALLTTDTQYF. For the CDR3, the DNA is TGTGCCAGCACTGCCCTACTTACCACAGATACGCAGTATTTT. This chain connects TRBV2 to TRBJ2-3; no clear D. Trimming removed 7 bases from V and 2 bases from J, with 13 bases in between. There are 14 residues in the CDR3. CDR1 SNHLY and CDR2 FYNNEI come from the germline V gene.

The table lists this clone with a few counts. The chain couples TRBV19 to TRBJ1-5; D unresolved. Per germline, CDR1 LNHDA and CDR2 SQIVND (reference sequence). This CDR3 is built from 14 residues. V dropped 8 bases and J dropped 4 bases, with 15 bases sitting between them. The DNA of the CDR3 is TGTGCCAGTGTTTCGGGGTATGGAAATCAGCCCCAGCATTTT. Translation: CASVSGYGNQPQHF.

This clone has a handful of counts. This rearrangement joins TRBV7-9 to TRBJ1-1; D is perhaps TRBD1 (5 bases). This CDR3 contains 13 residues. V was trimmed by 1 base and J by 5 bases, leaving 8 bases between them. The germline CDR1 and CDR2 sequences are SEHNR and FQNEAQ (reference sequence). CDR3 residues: CASSLEGETEAFF. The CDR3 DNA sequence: TGTGCCAGCAGCTTAGAAGGGGAAACTGAAGCTTTCTTT.

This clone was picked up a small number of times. The DNA of the CDR3 is TGTGCCAGCAGCTTTGGGGTCGGGAGATTAAACTATGGCTACACCTTC. It is translated as CASSFGVGRLNYGYTF. V usage is TRBV7-2 and J usage is TRBJ1-2; no reliable D call. The CDR3 loop spans 16 amino acids. Germline V CDR1 and CDR2: SGHTA, FQGNSA. V was pared by 3 bases and J by 2 bases, with 16 bases between.